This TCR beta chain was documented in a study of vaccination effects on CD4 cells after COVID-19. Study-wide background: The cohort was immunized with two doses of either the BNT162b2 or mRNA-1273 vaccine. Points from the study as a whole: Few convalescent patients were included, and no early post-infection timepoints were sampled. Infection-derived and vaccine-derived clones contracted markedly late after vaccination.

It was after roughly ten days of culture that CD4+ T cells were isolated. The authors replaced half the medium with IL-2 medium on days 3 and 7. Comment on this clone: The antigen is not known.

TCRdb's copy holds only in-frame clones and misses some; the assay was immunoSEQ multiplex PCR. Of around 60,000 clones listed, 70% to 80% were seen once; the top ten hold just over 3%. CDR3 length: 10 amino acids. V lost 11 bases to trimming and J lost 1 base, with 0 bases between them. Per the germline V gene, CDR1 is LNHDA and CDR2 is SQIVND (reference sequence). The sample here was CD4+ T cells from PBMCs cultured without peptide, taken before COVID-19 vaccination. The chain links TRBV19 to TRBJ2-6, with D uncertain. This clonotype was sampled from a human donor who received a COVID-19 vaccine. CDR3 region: CASGANVLTF. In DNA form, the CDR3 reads TGTGCCTCTGGGGCCAACGTCCTGACTTTC. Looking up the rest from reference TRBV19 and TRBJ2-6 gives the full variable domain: DGGITQSPKYLFRKEGQNVTLSCEQNLNHDAMYWYRQDPGQGLRLIYYSQIVNDFQKGDIAEGYSVSREKKESFPLTVTSAQKNPTAFYLCASGANVLTFGAGSRLTVL.